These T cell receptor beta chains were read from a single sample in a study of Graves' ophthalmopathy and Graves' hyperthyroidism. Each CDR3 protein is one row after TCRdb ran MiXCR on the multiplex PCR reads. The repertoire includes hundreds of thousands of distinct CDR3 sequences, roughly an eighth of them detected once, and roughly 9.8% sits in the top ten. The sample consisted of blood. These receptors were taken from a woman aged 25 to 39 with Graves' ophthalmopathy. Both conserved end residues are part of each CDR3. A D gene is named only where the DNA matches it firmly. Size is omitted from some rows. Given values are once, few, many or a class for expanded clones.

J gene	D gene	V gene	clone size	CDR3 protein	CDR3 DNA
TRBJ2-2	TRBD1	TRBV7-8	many	CASSSTGGPNTGELFF	TGTGCCAGCAGTTCTACAGGGGGACCGAACACCGGGGAGCTGTTTTTT
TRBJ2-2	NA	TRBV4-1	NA	CASSQDPGDHGELFF	TGCGCCAGCAGCCAAGACCCAGGGGATCACGGGGAGCTGTTTTTT
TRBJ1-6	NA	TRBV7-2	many	CASSSQGNNSPLHF	TGTGCCAGCAGCTCACAGGGTAATAATTCACCCCTCCACTTT
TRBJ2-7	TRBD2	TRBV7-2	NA	CASSGSGRGDEQYF	TGTGCCAGCAGCGGCAGCGGGAGAGGTGACGAGCAGTACTTC
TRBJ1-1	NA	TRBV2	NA	CASLEGLNTEAFF	TGTGCCAGTTTGGAGGGGCTGAACACTGAAGCTTTCTTT
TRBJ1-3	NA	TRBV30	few	CAWSGVGTTGNTIYF	TGTGCCTGGAGTGGGGTGGGGACAACCGGAAACACCATATATTTT
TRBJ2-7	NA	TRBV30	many	CAWSRSPGTSSYEQYF	TGTGCCTGGAGCAGAAGCCCAGGGACCAGCTCCTACGAGCAGTACTTC
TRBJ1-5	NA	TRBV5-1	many	CASSPTGQTLQPQHF	TGCGCCAGCAGCCCTACAGGGCAGACCCTTCAGCCCCAGCATTTT
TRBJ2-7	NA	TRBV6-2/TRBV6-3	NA	CASSYGGGSRYEQYF	TGTGCCAGCAGTTACGGGGGAGGAAGTCGCTACGAGCAGTACTTC
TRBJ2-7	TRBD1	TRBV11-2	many	CASSLMTGQSYEQYF	TGTGCCAGCAGCTTAATGACAGGGCAATCCTACGAGCAGTACTTC
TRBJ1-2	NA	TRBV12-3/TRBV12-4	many	CASKVSGDYGYTF	TGTGCCAGCAAGGTGTCGGGGGACTATGGCTACACCTTC
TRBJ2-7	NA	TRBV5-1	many	CASSPQGLYSYEQYF	TGCGCCAGCAGCCCCCAAGGGCTCTACTCCTACGAGCAGTACTTC
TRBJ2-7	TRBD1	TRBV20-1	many	CSARAGTGTFLGTYEQYF	TGCAGTGCTAGGGCCGGGACAGGGACCTTCCTAGGAACCTACGAGCAGTACTTC
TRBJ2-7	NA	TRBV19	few	CASSISGPRWDEQYF	TGTGCCAGTAGTATTTCGGGGCCTCGATGGGACGAGCAGTACTTC
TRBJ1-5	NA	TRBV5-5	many	CASSSQGDQPQHF	TGTGCCAGCAGTTCACAGGGTGATCAGCCCCAGCATTTT
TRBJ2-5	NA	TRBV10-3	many	CAISGGGTQETQYF	TGTGCCATCAGCGGTGGGGGGACCCAAGAGACCCAGTACTTC
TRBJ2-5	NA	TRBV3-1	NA	CASSQGTVGATQYF	TGTGCCAGCAGCCAAGGGACCGTTGGGGCGACCCAGTACTTC
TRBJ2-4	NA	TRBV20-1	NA	CSARLVVKNIQYF	TGCAGTGCCCGACTAGTAGTCAAAAACATTCAGTACTTC
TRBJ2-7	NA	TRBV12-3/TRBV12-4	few	CASRPGPGEQYF	TGTGCCAGCAGACCAGGGCCGGGGGAGCAGTACTTC
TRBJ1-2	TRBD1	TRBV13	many	CASIPSGTGNGYTF	TGTGCCAGCATCCCCTCCGGGACAGGGAATGGCTACACCTTC
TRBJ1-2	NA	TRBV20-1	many	CSAPTSVSYGYTF	TGCAGTGCACCCACTTCCGTAAGCTATGGCTACACCTTC
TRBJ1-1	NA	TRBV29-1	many	CSVAPGWGMNTEAFF	TGCAGCGTGGCGCCAGGGTGGGGAATGAACACTGAAGCTTTCTTT
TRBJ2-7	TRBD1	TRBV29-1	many	CSALDRDDYEQYF	TGCAGCGCCTTGGACAGGGATGACTACGAGCAGTACTTC
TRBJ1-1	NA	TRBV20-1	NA	CSARDLEGLIMNTEPFF	TGCAGTGCTAGAGATCTCGAGGGTCTCATCATGAACACTGAACCTTTCTTT
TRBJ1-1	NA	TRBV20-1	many	CSAQAGPPEAFF	TGCAGTGCCCAGGCAGGCCCCCCTGAAGCTTTCTTT
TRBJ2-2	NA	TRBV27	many	CASSLSTNTGELFF	TGTGCCAGCAGTTTAAGCACCAACACCGGGGAGCTGTTTTTT
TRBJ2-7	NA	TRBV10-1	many	CASSEWSSVSYEQYF	TGCGCCAGCAGTGAGTGGTCTAGCGTCAGCTACGAGCAGTACTTC
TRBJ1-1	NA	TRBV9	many	CASSDLQGNTEAFF	TGTGCCAGCAGCGATTTACAGGGGAACACTGAAGCTTTCTTT
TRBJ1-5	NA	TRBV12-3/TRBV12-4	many	CASTGEQVNPRGQPQHF	TGTGCCAGCACCGGGGAGCAGGTCAATCCCAGGGGTCAGCCCCAGCATTTT
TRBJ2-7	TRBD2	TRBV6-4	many	CASKGRFGGSSSYEQYF	TGTGCCAGCAAGGGGCGGTTCGGGGGGAGTAGCTCCTACGAGCAGTACTTC
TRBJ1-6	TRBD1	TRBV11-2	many	CASSFGTGYNSPLHF	TGTGCCAGCAGCTTCGGGACAGGCTATAATTCACCCCTCCACTTT
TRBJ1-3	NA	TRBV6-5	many	CASNRQDSGNTIYF	TGTGCCAGCAATCGACAGGACTCTGGAAACACCATATATTTT
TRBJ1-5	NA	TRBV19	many	CASSLPTEHLGNQPQHF	TGTGCCAGTAGTCTCCCGACAGAACACTTGGGCAATCAGCCCCAGCATTTT
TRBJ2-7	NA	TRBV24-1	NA	CATSDVRTPREQYF	TGTGCCACCAGTGATGTCAGGACCCCCCGCGAGCAGTACTTC
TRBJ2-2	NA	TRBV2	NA	CASSPTGSIAGELFF	TGTGCCAGCAGTCCCACAGGGTCGATAGCCGGGGAGCTGTTTTTT
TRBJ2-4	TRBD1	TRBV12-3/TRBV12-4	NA	CASSSKTGHIQYF	TGTGCCAGCAGTTCTAAGACAGGGCACATTCAGTACTTC
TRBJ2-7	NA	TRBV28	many	CASSGPGSSYEQYF	TGTGCCAGCAGTGGTCCGGGGAGCTCCTACGAGCAGTACTTC
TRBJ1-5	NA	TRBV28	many	CASSWSRWEGGSNQPQHF	TGTGCCAGCAGTTGGAGTAGGTGGGAGGGGGGTAGCAATCAGCCCCAGCATTTT
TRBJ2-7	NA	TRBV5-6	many	CASNPGERISYEQYF	TGTGCCAGCAACCCCGGGGAGCGGATATCCTACGAGCAGTACTTC
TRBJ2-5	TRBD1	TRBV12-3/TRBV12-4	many	CASSDRVYRETQYF	TGTGCCAGCAGTGACAGGGTTTATAGAGAGACCCAGTACTTC
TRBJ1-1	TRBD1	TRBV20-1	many	CSAGRTGANTEAFF	TGCAGTGCGGGGCGGACAGGGGCTAACACTGAAGCTTTCTTT
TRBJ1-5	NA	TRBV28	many	CASSPDRFRNQPQHF	TGTGCCAGCAGCCCTGACAGATTTCGCAATCAGCCCCAGCATTTT
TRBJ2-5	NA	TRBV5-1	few	CASSLAWGPQETQYF	TGCGCCAGCAGCTTGGCTTGGGGCCCTCAAGAGACCCAGTACTTC
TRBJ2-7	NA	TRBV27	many	CASSTMDRLYEQYF	TGTGCCAGCAGCACTATGGACAGATTATACGAGCAGTACTTC
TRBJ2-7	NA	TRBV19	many	CASSTREFSYEQYF	TGTGCCAGTAGTACCCGGGAATTTTCCTACGAGCAGTACTTC
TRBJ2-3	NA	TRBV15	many	CATSTTGPTDTQYF	TGTGCCACCAGTACCACAGGGCCCACAGATACGCAGTATTTT
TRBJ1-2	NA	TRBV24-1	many	CATSDPDRNYGYTF	TGTGCCACCAGTGACCCCGACAGGAATTATGGCTACACCTTC
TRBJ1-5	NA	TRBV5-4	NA	CASSSMGENQPQHF	TGTGCCAGCAGCTCGATGGGTGAGAATCAGCCCCAGCATTTT
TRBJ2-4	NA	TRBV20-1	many	CSAPLDTTENIQYF	TGCAGTGCTCCCCTGGACACAACGGAAAACATTCAGTACTTC
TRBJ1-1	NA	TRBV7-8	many	CASSLVSGGPTEAFF	TGTGCCAGCAGCTTAGTTTCCGGGGGGCCCACTGAAGCTTTCTTT
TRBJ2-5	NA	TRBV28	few	CASSRRWHQETQYF	TGTGCCAGCAGCCGTCGGTGGCACCAAGAGACCCAGTACTTC
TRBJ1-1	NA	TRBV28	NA	CASSLQLEAFF	TGTGCCAGCAGTTTACAGCTTGAAGCTTTCTTT
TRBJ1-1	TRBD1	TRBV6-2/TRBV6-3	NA	CASSYLPGTVISPNTEAFF	TGTGCCAGCAGTTACCTACCCGGGACAGTAATAAGCCCGAACACTGAAGCTTTCTTT